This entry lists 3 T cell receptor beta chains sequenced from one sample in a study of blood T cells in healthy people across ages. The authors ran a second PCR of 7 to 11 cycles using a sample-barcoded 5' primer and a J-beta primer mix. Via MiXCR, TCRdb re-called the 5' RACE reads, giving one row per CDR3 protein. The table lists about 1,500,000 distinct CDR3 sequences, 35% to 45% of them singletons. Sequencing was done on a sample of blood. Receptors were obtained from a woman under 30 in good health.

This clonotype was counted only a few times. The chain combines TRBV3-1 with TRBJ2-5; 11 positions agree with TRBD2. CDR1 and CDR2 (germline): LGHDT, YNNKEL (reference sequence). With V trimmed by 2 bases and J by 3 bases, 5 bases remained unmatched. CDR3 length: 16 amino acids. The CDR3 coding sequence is TGTGCCAGCAGCCAACTAGCGGGAGGCCATAAAGAGACCCAGTACTTC. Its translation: CASSQLAGGHKETQYF.

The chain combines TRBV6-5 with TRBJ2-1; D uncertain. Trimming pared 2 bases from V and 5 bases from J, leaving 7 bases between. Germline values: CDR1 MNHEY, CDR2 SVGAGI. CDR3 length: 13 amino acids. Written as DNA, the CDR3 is TGTGCCAGCAGTTACCGTCGCAACAATGAGCAGTTCTTC. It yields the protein CASSYRRNNEQFF.

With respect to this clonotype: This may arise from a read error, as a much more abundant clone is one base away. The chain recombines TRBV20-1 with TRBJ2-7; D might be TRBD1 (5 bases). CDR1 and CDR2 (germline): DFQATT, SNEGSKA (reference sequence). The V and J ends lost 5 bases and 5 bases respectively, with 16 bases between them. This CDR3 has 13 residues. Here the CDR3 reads CSALEDNSDEQYF. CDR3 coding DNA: TGCAGTGCTCTAGAGGACAACAGCGACGAGCAGTACTTC.